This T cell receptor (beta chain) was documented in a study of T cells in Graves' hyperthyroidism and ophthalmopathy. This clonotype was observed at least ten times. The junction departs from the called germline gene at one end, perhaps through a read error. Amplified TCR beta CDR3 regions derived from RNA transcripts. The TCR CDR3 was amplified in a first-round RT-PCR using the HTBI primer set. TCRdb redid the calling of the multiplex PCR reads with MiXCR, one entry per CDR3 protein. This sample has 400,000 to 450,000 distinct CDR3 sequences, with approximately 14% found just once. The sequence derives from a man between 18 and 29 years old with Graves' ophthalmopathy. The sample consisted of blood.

The DNA of the CDR3 is TGTGCCAGCAGTCAAGAAACGGGACTAGCGAACACCGGGGAGCTGTTTTTT. This gives the protein CASSQETGLANTGELFF. The V call is TRBV3-1, the J call TRBJ2-2; 8 bases match TRBD2. Germline-derived CDR1 and CDR2 are LGHDT and YNNKEL (reference sequence). This CDR3 spans 17 amino acids.